The rows below give T cell receptor beta chains drawn from one sample of a study of T cells in Graves' hyperthyroidism and ophthalmopathy. Via MiXCR, TCRdb re-called the multiplex PCR reads, giving one row per CDR3 protein. The sample records around 720,000 distinct CDR3 sequences, just over 35% being singletons. The sample consisted of blood. The receptors shown here come from a woman in her thirties or forties with Graves' hyperthyroidism. Each CDR3 is given with its conserved first and last residue. A clone size is listed for some rows: how often the clone was seen (once, few, many), or a class if it is expanded.

>TRBJ1-2|TRBV7-9|16|-
CASSQDLQARNYGYTF
>TRBJ1-4|TRBV12-3/TRBV12-4|12|few
CASRSDRDKLFF
>TRBJ1-2|TRBV20-1|16|few
CSARGVLRQGGYGYTF
>TRBJ1-3|TRBV2|15|many
CASRARTASGNTIYF
>TRBJ1-6|TRBV7-2|15|-
CASSPSGFYNSPLHF
>TRBJ1-2|TRBV29-1|13|few
CSVVVRGGDGYTF
>TRBJ1-2|TRBV7-2|15|many
CASSSGGIQGNGYTF
>TRBJ1-5|TRBV20-1|18|-
CSASSRLTVESGNQPQHF
>TRBJ1-1|TRBV19|13|-
CASSNQGMAEAFF
>TRBJ2-5|TRBV7-8|15|-
CASSLGAGWRETQYF
>TRBJ1-3|TRBV29-1|14|-
CSVEGLGGGNTIYF
>TRBJ2-6|TRBV10-3|12|-
CAITPGANVLTF
>TRBJ2-5|TRBV11-2|15|many
CASTPLAGRFETQYF
>TRBJ1-1|TRBV7-2|14|few
CASSSAAVNTEAFF
>TRBJ2-5|TRBV7-2|15|many
CASSPPGGARKTQYF
>TRBJ2-7|TRBV3-1|14|-
CASSQDWDSYEQYF
>TRBJ2-5|TRBV6-6|14|many
CASSYHDLTQTQYF
>TRBJ1-1|TRBV7-8|14|-
CASSFLDGNTEAFF
>TRBJ1-5|TRBV7-2|12|many
CASSQGVQPQHF
>TRBJ1-6|TRBV7-2|15|many
CASSSRGSENSPLHF
>TRBJ2-7|TRBV7-2|14|many
CASSFWGQAYEQYF
>TRBJ1-1|TRBV10-3|13|-
CASSTGTPAEAFF
>TRBJ1-1|TRBV5-1|15|-
CASSSDRAGFTEAFF
>TRBJ1-2|TRBV7-2|13|many
CASSLDRESGYTF
>TRBJ1-1|TRBV29-1|14|many
CSVVDWAFNTEAFF
>TRBJ2-7|TRBV10-3|14|many
CAISSDRASYEQYF
>TRBJ1-2|TRBV7-9|14|-
CASSGSGELDGYTF
>TRBJ2-2|TRBV5-1|16|-
CASWETGGTNTGELFF
>TRBJ2-2|TRBV20-1|14|few
CSARNQGGTGELFF
>TRBJ2-7|TRBV11-2|15|-
CASRHAIGLSYEQYF
>TRBJ2-7|TRBV7-9|15|many
CASIPSARADYEQYF
>TRBJ1-1|TRBV10-3|14|many
CAISDGQMNTEAFF
>TRBJ1-4|TRBV4-3|13|many
CASSQDWGQKLFF